At least ten counts were recorded for the clone carrying this T cell receptor beta chain. What it binds is not known. The sample originates from a study of T-cell memory formation after mild COVID-19. Across the whole study: The TCR clusters were mostly specific to one donor. Broader study findings: Pre-infection memory carried some responding clones, suggesting that cross-reactive memory joined.

TCRdb itself ran the 5' RACE reads through MiXCR, one entry per CDR3 protein. The data hold some 210,000 distinct CDR3 sequences, with over 9.5% observed a single time. CDR3 size: 15 residues. The V gene's germline CDR1 is SGHDN and CDR2 FVKESK. V gave up 6 bases and J gave up 8 bases; unmatched junction bases: 9. V is TRBV14 and J is TRBJ1-4, with 10 bases that match TRBD1. The sample was PBMCs or a T cell subset sorted from them (not recorded which). This clonotype was sampled from a man between 18 and 29 years old who had mild COVID-19 (a few samples of this study predate the infection). Cell type and time point are not known. CDR3 sequence reads: CASSFDRGRREKLFF. The CDR3 nucleotides read TGTGCCAGCAGTTTTGACAGGGGGCGACGAGAAAAACTGTTTTTT.